Listed here are 4 T cell receptor beta chains from one sample, sequenced in a study of siplizumab effects on memory and regulatory T cells. Sequencing was performed with immunoSEQ multiplex PCR; in TCRdb, only in-frame clones are kept and a portion is missing. The repertoire holds fewer than 110,000 clones, with around nine tenths as singletons. Sequenced sample: non-Treg CD4+ T cells sorted from blood. The receptors were gathered from a human donor in good health.

The chain has TRBV21-1 and TRBJ2-3; the table names TRBD1, a call not compared with the DNA. TRBV21-1 is a pseudogene segment. The CDR3 is 20 amino acids. For the CDR3, the DNA is TGTGCCAGCAGCCCAAAAGGGGGACCCCAAGTAGTCCTGGGCACAGATACGCAGTATTTT. This gives the protein CASSPKGGPQVVLGTDTQYF.

The chain combines TRBV6-6 with TRBJ2-7; 7 bases agree with TRBD2. Trimming cost V 4 bases and J 2 bases; bases outside gene matches: 5. This CDR3 is 14 amino acids long. The V gene's germline CDR1 is MNHNY and CDR2 SVGAGI (reference sequence). The CDR3 coding sequence is TGTGCCAGCAGTTTATCCAGCGGGGCCTACGAGCAGTACTTC. It yields the protein CASSLSSGAYEQYF.

V and J are TRBV7-2 and TRBJ1-2; D is unclear. V gave up 2 bases and J gave up 4 bases, with 5 bases separating them. From germline, CDR1 is SGHTA and CDR2 FQGNSA. This CDR3 region has 12 residues. This chain's CDR3 is CASSLRGYGYTF. DNA of the CDR3: TGTGCCAGCAGCTTACGTGGCTATGGCTACACCTTC.

The chain joins TRBV4-1 to TRBJ1-2; TRBD1 aligns across 7 bases. The ends lost 4 bases at V and 1 base at J; junction bases unmatched: 6. CDR1 and CDR2 from the germline V gene are MGHRA and YSYEKL. The CDR3 totals 15 residues. Written as DNA, the CDR3 is TGCGCCAGCAGCCGATCGGGACAGCTTAACTATGGCTACACCTTC. Translating it yields CASSRSGQLNYGYTF.